This record concerns one T cell receptor (beta chain) sequence. Its antigen is currently unknown. A multiplex PCR was run with 60 Vbeta primers and 13 Jbeta primers. TCRdb's table, derived via immunoSEQ multiplex PCR, lists solely in-frame clones and lacks some. Its table records more than 90,000 clones. The CDR3 runs 15 residues. Trimming took off 3 bases at V and 0 bases at J, with 9 bases between the two ends. CDR1 and CDR2 (germline): SEHNR, FQNEAQ (reference sequence). Despite likely unrecorded immune exposures, the donors were nominally healthy at the time of sampling. The data stem from a study of cytomegalovirus exposure and HLA in healthy donors. Study-wide findings and caveats: Earlier analysis yielded a pattern in which most TCR beta V segments were productive about 90% or about 30% of the time. The authors later linked a missense DCLRE1C variant to TCR beta V- and J-gene trimming. Researchers left out some V segments, among them TRBV6-2 and TRBV6-3, as indistinguishable.

Source material: PBMCs. This receptor was identified in a man younger than 45 in good health and CMV-seronegative. The chain carries TRBV7-9 and TRBJ2-4; D is possibly TRBD2 (6 bases). This CDR3 is CASSLLAVAKNIQYF. The CDR3 DNA follows: TGTGCCAGCAGCTTGTTAGCGGTAGCCAAAAACATTCAGTACTTC. Combining the CDR3 with reference TRBV7-9 and TRBJ2-4 gives the whole variable domain DTGVSQNPRHKITKRGQNVTFRCDPISEHNRLYWYRQTLGQGPEFLTYFQNEAQLEKSRLLSDRFSAERPKGSFSTLEIQRTEQGDSAMYLCASSLLAVAKNIQYFGAGTRLSVL.